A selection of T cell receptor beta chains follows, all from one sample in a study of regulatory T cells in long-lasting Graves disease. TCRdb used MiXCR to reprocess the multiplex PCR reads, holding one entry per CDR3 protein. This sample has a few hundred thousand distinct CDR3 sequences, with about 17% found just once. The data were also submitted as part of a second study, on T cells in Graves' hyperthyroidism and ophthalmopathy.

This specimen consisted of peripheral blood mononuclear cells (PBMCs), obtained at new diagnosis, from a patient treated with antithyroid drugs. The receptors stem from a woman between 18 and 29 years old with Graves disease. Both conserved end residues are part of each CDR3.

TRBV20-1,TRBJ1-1,CSAETGPNEAFF
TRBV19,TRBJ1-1,CASSTGLAEAFF
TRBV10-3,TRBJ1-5,CATRGLDNQPQHF
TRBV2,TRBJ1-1,CASSHNRDGTEAFF
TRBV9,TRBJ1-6,CASSVVGGYNSPLHF
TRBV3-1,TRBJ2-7,CASSLSSGGDEQYF
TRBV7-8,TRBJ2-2,CASSSHSSGPGELFF
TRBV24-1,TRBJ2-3,CATSDRKTDTQYF
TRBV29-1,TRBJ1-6,CSVVRQVYNSPLHF
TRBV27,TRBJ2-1,CASSLASGRGYEQFF
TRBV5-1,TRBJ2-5,CASLNQLGDTQYF
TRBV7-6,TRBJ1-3,CASSLPGSSGNTIYF
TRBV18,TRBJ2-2,CASSPRSASGASNTGELFF
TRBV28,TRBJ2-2,CASIMLVGTGELFF
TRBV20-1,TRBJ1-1,CSARGQRVAAFF
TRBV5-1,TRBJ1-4,CASSMGWDTSNEKLFF
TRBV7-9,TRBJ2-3,CASSLGRTSGGTDTQYF
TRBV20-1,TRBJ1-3,CSASFLYPGEIGNTIYF
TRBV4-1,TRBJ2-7,CASSRRLYYEQYF
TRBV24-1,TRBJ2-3,CATSDSGSLRYGVTDTQYF
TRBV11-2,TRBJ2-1,CASSLAGSGGGNEQFF
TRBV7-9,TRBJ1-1,CASSWGTGGNTEAFF
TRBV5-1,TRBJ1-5,CASSLEGEVPNQPQHF
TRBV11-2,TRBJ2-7,CASSLGGGRAAEQYF
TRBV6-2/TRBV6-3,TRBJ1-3,CASDNRVWGNTIYF
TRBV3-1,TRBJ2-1,CASSHGTSGPAYNEQFF
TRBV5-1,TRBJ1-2,CTSSPGGVLGYGYTF
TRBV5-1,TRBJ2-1,CASSPRTSGIYNEQFF
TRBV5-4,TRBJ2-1,CASSSRGRVNEQFF
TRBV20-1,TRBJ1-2,CSAPRGDYGYTF
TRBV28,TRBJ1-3,CASSFPGGVRNF
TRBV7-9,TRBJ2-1,CASSSPGLAGYNEQFF
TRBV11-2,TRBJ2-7,CASSLGGLSSYEQYF
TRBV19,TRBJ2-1,CASSITKRQATYNEQFF
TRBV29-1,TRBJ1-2,CSVSPGQGSYGYTF
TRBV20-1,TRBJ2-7,CSARTAGGPYEQYF
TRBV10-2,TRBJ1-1,CASSEIDKGLDAFF
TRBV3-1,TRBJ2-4,CASSQDPRGAKNIQYF
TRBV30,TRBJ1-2,CAWSGIYGYTF
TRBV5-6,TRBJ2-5,CASGGDPQETQYF
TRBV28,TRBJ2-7,CASVALWTGNKQYF
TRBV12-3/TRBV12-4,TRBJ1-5,CASSSFASNQPQHF
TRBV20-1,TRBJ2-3,CSAVGLAGGPHTDTQYF
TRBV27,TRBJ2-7,CASSLSALRYEQYF
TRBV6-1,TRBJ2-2,CASSQTGTNTGELFF
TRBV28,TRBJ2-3,CASSLVLAGGPDTQYF
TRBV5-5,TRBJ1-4,CASSLQQNLFF
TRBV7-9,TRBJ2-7,CASAPLTSGGYEQYF
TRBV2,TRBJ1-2,CASSARGLDGYTF
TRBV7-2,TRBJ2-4,CASSRFLAKNIQYF
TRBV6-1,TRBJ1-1,CASGRTGNTEAFF
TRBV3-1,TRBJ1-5,CASSQAVMGRGSEPQHF
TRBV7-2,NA,CASSLGLAGTQYF
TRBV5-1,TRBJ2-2,CASSRQGHTNTGELFF
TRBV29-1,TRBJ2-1,CSGAGEVVYNEQFF
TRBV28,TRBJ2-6,CASSFPDRAIPGYSGANVPTF
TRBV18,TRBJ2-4,CASSQSAWDRGEDIQYF
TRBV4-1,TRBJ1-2,CASSQEFRAGGYTF
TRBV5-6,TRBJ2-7,CASSFTGVYEQYF